Listed below are T cell receptor beta chains from one sample, sequenced in a study of blood T cell repertoires in COVID-19. The assay was immunoSEQ multiplex PCR, and TCRdb's table has in-frame clones only and misses some. The sample includes 250,000 to 300,000 clones, around nine tenths of them seen just once. The sequencing input was PBMCs or T cells enriched from blood (not recorded which). The receptors originated from a woman in her sixties or seventies who had recovered from COVID-19. The CDR3 runs from the conserved cysteine through the conserved F or W. The D gene is left open where the match is weak. Rows give clone size only sometimes, using once, few, many, or a class for an expanded clone.

J gene: TRBJ2-6
clone size: NA
D gene: NA
V gene: TRBV7-3
CDR3 DNA: TGTGCCAGCAGCTTGCAGGGAAATGGGGCCAACGTCCTGACTTTC
CDR3 protein: CASSLQGNGANVLTF

J gene: TRBJ1-2
clone size: NA
D gene: TRBD1
V gene: TRBV6-1
CDR3 DNA: TGTGCCAGCAGTGAAAACGCGGGACAGGGGGGTCCCCTCTATGGCTACACCTTC
CDR3 protein: CASSENAGQGGPLYGYTF

J gene: TRBJ2-5
clone size: NA
D gene: TRBD2
V gene: TRBV3-1/TRBV3-2
CDR3 DNA: TGTGCCAGCAGCCAAGATTCCGGGACTAGCGGGGTAGAGACCCAGTACTTC
CDR3 protein: CASSQDSGTSGVETQYF

J gene: TRBJ1-2
clone size: NA
D gene: TRBD1
V gene: TRBV27
CDR3 DNA: TGTGCCAGCAGTTTCTCGGGACAGGCGACTATTAACTATGGCTACACCTTC
CDR3 protein: CASSFSGQATINYGYTF

J gene: TRBJ2-5
clone size: once
D gene: NA
V gene: TRBV4-1
CDR3 DNA: TGCGCCAGCAGCCACCTGACTGGGGAGACCCAGTACTTC
CDR3 protein: CASSHLTGETQYF

J gene: TRBJ2-7
clone size: NA
D gene: NA
V gene: TRBV7-9
CDR3 DNA: TGTGCCAGCAGCTTCGTCTCCTACGAGCAGTACTTC
CDR3 protein: CASSFVSYEQYF

J gene: TRBJ1-1
clone size: NA
D gene: NA
V gene: TRBV11-2
CDR3 DNA: TGTGCCAGCAGCTTACTATCAGGGGTCGATGAAGCTTTCTTT
CDR3 protein: CASSLLSGVDEAFF

J gene: TRBJ2-1
clone size: NA
D gene: NA
V gene: TRBV7-6
CDR3 DNA: TGTGCCAGCAGCACTAGGTGGAAATCCTACAATGAGCAGTTCTTC
CDR3 protein: CASSTRWKSYNEQFF

J gene: TRBJ2-5
clone size: NA
D gene: NA
V gene: TRBV9
CDR3 DNA: TGTGCCAGCAGTTGGGACTGGGACCAAGAGACCCAGTACTTC
CDR3 protein: CASSWDWDQETQYF

J gene: TRBJ1-2
clone size: NA
D gene: NA
V gene: TRBV30
CDR3 DNA: TGTGCCTGGAGTGTACAACAGTATTCAGGCTACACCTTC
CDR3 protein: CAWSVQQYSGYTF

J gene: TRBJ1-2
clone size: NA
D gene: TRBD1
V gene: TRBV5-1
CDR3 DNA: TGCGCCAGCAGCTACTCCGGACAGGGAGATTCCTATGGCTACACCTTC
CDR3 protein: CASSYSGQGDSYGYTF

J gene: TRBJ2-1
clone size: NA
D gene: TRBD2
V gene: TRBV18
CDR3 DNA: TGTGCCAGCTCACCACTGGCGGGAGACTACAATGAGCAGTTCTTC
CDR3 protein: CASSPLAGDYNEQFF

J gene: TRBJ2-2
clone size: few
D gene: TRBD1
V gene: TRBV29-1
CDR3 DNA: TGCAGCGCCACCGGGACAGGGGGCACCGGGGAGCTGTTTTTT
CDR3 protein: CSATGTGGTGELFF

J gene: TRBJ2-2
clone size: NA
D gene: NA
V gene: TRBV13
CDR3 DNA: TGTGCCAGCAAACCAGCGGACTCCGCCGACACCGGGGAGCTGTTTTTT
CDR3 protein: CASKPADSADTGELFF

J gene: TRBJ2-7
clone size: NA
D gene: TRBD1
V gene: TRBV30
CDR3 DNA: TGTGCCTGGAAGGACAGGGATTTCTACGAGCAGTACTTC
CDR3 protein: CAWKDRDFYEQYF

J gene: TRBJ2-3
clone size: NA
D gene: NA
V gene: TRBV7-9
CDR3 DNA: TGTGCCAGCAGCTTAGCGGGGCCGGATACGCAGTATTTT
CDR3 protein: CASSLAGPDTQYF

J gene: TRBJ1-4
clone size: NA
D gene: TRBD1
V gene: TRBV9
CDR3 DNA: TGTGCCAGCAGCGTAGGGGACAGAGTTAATGAAAAACTGTTTTTT
CDR3 protein: CASSVGDRVNEKLFF

J gene: TRBJ2-7
clone size: few
D gene: NA
V gene: TRBV7-2
CDR3 DNA: TGTGCCAGCAGCTTATTGACCAACTCGGGCGAGCAGTACTTC
CDR3 protein: CASSLLTNSGEQYF

J gene: TRBJ1-2
clone size: once
D gene: NA
V gene: TRBV29-1
CDR3 DNA: TGCAGCGTCCACACCGGTCCAACAGGGCGCTACACCTTC
CDR3 protein: CSVHTGPTGRYTF

J gene: TRBJ2-7
clone size: NA
D gene: NA
V gene: TRBV5-1
CDR3 DNA: TGCGCCAGCAGCTTGGCCGCAGGTTACTCCTACGAGCAGTACTTC
CDR3 protein: CASSLAAGYSYEQYF

J gene: TRBJ1-6
clone size: few
D gene: NA
V gene: TRBV7-3
CDR3 DNA: TGTGCCAGCAGCTCCACAGCCTATTCACCCCTCCACTTT
CDR3 protein: CASSSTAYSPLHF

J gene: TRBJ2-1
clone size: NA
D gene: NA
V gene: TRBV7-2
CDR3 DNA: TGTGCCAGCAGCTTGGACAGCGGTACCAATGAGCAGTTCTTC
CDR3 protein: CASSLDSGTNEQFF

J gene: TRBJ2-3
clone size: NA
D gene: NA
V gene: TRBV2
CDR3 DNA: TGTGCCAGCGAGGGAGATACGCAGTATTTT
CDR3 protein: CASEGDTQYF